This entry lists 28 T cell receptor beta chains sequenced from one sample in a study of T cells in Graves' hyperthyroidism and ophthalmopathy. RNA transcripts provided the source from which TCR beta CDR3 regions were amplified. HTBI primers were the set used in a first-round RT-PCR of the TCR CDR3. TCRdb re-called the multiplex PCR reads through MiXCR, storing one row per CDR3 protein. This sample yields a few hundred thousand distinct CDR3 sequences, of which about 43% are seen a single time; about 7.8% belongs to the top ten. Sequenced: peripheral blood or thyroid tissue (not recorded which). The receptors stem from a woman between 18 and 30 years old with Graves' hyperthyroidism.

The CDR3 region has the DNA TGTGCCAGCAGTCTATCCGGGACAGGGGTCCCCTTGACCGGGGAGCTGTTTTTT. This gives the protein CASSLSGTGVPLTGELFF. The rearrangement uses TRBV2 and TRBJ2-2; 10 bases are a match to TRBD1. J was trimmed by 5 bases and V by 5 bases; bases with no gene match: 14. There are 18 residues in the CDR3. Germline V gives CDR1 SNHLY, CDR2 FYNNEI.

CDR3 sequence reads: CSVEGTGDEQYF. DNA of the CDR3: TGCAGCGTTGAAGGGACAGGGGATGAGCAGTACTTC. The chain couples TRBV29-1 to TRBJ2-7; 9 nucleotides agree with TRBD1. Germline CDR1 reads SQVTM; CDR2 reads ANQGSEA. This CDR3 is built from 12 residues. The junction had 2 bases not matched to a gene; V was cut back by 1 base and J by 7 bases.

This clonotype was observed once. The conserved closing phenylalanine or tryptophan is absent in this CDR3, likely reflecting a read error. No DNA is shown, since the ends of the CDR3 on it are uncertain; the CDR3 is the one TCRdb lists. The chain uses TRBV29-1 and TRBJ1-4. The germline gives CDR1 SQVTM, CDR2 ANQGSEA. The CDR3 region is 10 residues in length, termini included. The CDR3 loop reads CSVEDLDLPY.

The gene calls are TRBV7-9 and TRBJ1-1; D unclear. This CDR3 is 13 amino acids long. V was trimmed by 5 bases and J by 6 bases, leaving 13 bases between them. Looked up from germline, CDR1 is SEHNR and CDR2 is FQNEAQ (reference sequence). The CDR3 DNA follows: TGTGCCAGCAGCGACTCAAGTCGGGCTGAAGCTTTCTTT. Protein product: CASSDSSRAEAFF.

For this clonotype: A junction boundary mismatches the germline segment, possibly from a read error. The rearrangement joins TRBV7-9 to TRBJ2-7, with D possibly being TRBD1 or TRBD2 (5 bases each). The length of the CDR3 is 17 residues. Germline assignment: CDR1 SEHNR and CDR2 FQNEAQ (reference sequence). The CDR3 region has the DNA TGCGCCAGCAGCCAAGAAGGTTCCGGGGCCGATACCTACGAGCAGTACTTC. Protein sequence: CASSQEGSGADTYEQYF.

As to this clonotype: A much larger clone differs by one base, so this may be a read error. This sequence joins TRBV24-1 and TRBJ1-2, with unresolved D. The germline CDR1 and CDR2 sequences are KGHDR and SFDVKD. V was shortened by 4 bases and J by 6 bases, with 11 bases between the two germline ends. CDR3 length: 13 residues. This CDR3 reads CATSEGPVDGYTF. CDR3 in DNA: TGTGCCACCAGTGAAGGGCCTGTGGATGGCTACACCTTC.

This clonotype was seen only once. Here the CDR3 reads CAISVNQPQHF. Here the CDR3 DNA reads TGTGCCATCTCAGTCAATCAGCCCCAGCATTTT. The chain combines TRBV11-1 with TRBJ1-5; D is undetermined. CDR1 is SGHAT, CDR2 FQDESV, per germline (reference sequence). The germline V and J ends were trimmed by 10 bases and 3 bases, with 7 bases remaining between them. The CDR3 contains 11 residues.

This clonotype was found once. J is TRBJ2-2 and V is TRBV29-1; no clear D gene. The CDR3 loop spans 13 amino acids. Per germline, CDR1 SQVTM and CDR2 ANQGSEA. Trimming left V 4 bases short and J 1 base short, with 7 bases between. The DNA for the CDR3 is TGCAGCGTTGGCAGGCTGAACACCGGGGAGCTGTTTTTT. Translating it yields CSVGRLNTGELFF.

This chain connects TRBV29-1 to TRBJ2-1; D is unclear. CDR1 SQVTM and CDR2 ANQGSEA come from the germline V gene. Trimming removed 0 bases at V and 1 base at J, with 10 bases between. This CDR3 has 15 amino acids. The CDR3 DNA is TGCAGCGTTGAAGATGCGTGGAAGTCCTACAATGAGCAGTTCTTC. Translating it yields CSVEDAWKSYNEQFF.

This clonotype was picked up a small number of times. The J gene is TRBJ2-7, the V gene TRBV29-1; D is unresolved. This CDR3 contains 13 residues. Germline CDR1 SQVTM, CDR2 ANQGSEA. Trimming removed 5 bases from V and 2 bases from J, with 13 bases in between. In DNA, the CDR3 is TGCAGCGTTAGTCGGGCCACCGCCTACGAGCAGTACTTC. This encodes CSVSRATAYEQYF.

Comments on this clonotype: A read error may be the cause here, since a much bigger clone is one base away. The chain links TRBV29-1 to TRBJ1-1, with D maybe TRBD1 (6 bases). V lost 3 bases to trimming and J lost 0 bases, with 14 bases between them. This CDR3 contains 15 residues. Germline V gene data show CDR1 as SQVTM and CDR2 as ANQGSEA. This CDR3 is CSVDGQSYMNTEAFF. As DNA, the CDR3 is TGCAGCGTTGATGGACAGTCCTATATGAACACTGAAGCTTTCTTT.

This clonotype has a handful of counts. DNA of the CDR3: TGCGCCAGCAGCTTGGAACCCGGGGGTAACTATGGCTACACCTTC. Translated: CASSLEPGGNYGYTF. This chain links TRBV5-1 with TRBJ1-2, with TRBD1 as a possible D gene (5 bases). V was cut by 0 bases and J by 1 base, with 10 bases left in between. The CDR3 sequence is 15 residues long. Germline CDR1 is SGHRS and CDR2 is YFSETQ.

This chain connects TRBV2 to TRBJ2-7; 9 bases are a match to TRBD2. The J call could be wrong; TRBJ2-1 is a better fit for the DNA end. Germline V CDR1 and CDR2: SNHLY, FYNNEI. This CDR3 is 15 amino acids long. The CDR3 DNA is TGTGCCAGCATGCCTAGCGGGATAGTGGACAATGAGCAGTTCTTC. It translates to CASMPSGIVDNEQFF.

This clonotype came up a few times. The chain carries TRBV7-9 and TRBJ1-1; 9 positions agree with TRBD1. Germline CDR1 reads SEHNR; CDR2 reads FQNEAQ (reference sequence). The CDR3 has 15 amino acids. V lost 5 bases to trimming and J lost 3 bases; unmatched junction nucleotides: 7. Here the CDR3 reads CASSPRRQGDTEAFF. DNA for the CDR3: TGTGCCAGCAGCCCACGGAGACAGGGGGACACTGAAGCTTTCTTT.

On this clonotype: With a much larger clone just one base away, this may be a read error. The chain carries TRBV7-9 and TRBJ2-7; D remains ambiguous. There are 14 residues in the CDR3. Germline CDR1 and CDR2: SEHNR and FQNEAQ (reference sequence). CDR3 nucleotides: TGTACCAGCAGCTTACGGCAGTCGAGGTACGAGCAGTACTTC. Encoded protein: CTSSLRQSRYEQYF.

The chain couples TRBV10-3 to TRBJ2-7, with 10 nucleotides matching TRBD2. The J call could be wrong; TRBJ2-1 is a better fit for the DNA end. Germline V gene lookup returns CDR1 ENHRY and CDR2 SYGVKD. The CDR3 consists of 15 residues. The CDR3 coding sequence is TGTGCCATCAGTGAGTCCCGACTAGCGGGCAATGAGCAGTTCTTC. As protein: CAISESRLAGNEQFF.

This clonotype was seen repeatedly, ten times or more. The chain has TRBV29-1 and TRBJ2-7, with 16 bases that match TRBD2. V gave up 6 bases and J gave up 4 bases; unmatched junction bases: 3. The CDR3 covers 14 residues. Germline V gene lookup returns CDR1 SQVTM and CDR2 ANQGSEA. This CDR3 reads CSVGTSGRAYEQYF. The CDR3 DNA reads TGCAGCGTCGGGACTAGCGGGAGGGCGTACGAGCAGTACTTC.

This chain links TRBV5-5 with TRBJ2-5; 10 bases agree with TRBD2. Germline CDR1 and CDR2: SGHKS and YYEKEE (reference sequence). V gave up 4 bases and J gave up 4 bases; unmatched junction bases: 13. The CDR3 extends over 17 amino acids. The CDR3 is CASSPWTSGFRGETQYF. DNA of the CDR3: TGTGCCAGCAGCCCGTGGACTAGCGGCTTCAGAGGAGAGACCCAGTACTTC. Based on the CDR3 plus reference TRBV5-5 and TRBJ2-5, the full variable domain is DAGVTQSPTHLIKTRGQQVTLRCSPISGHKSVSWYQQVLGQGPQFIFQYYEKEERGRGNFPDRFSARQFPNYSSELNVNALLLGDSALYLCASSPWTSGFRGETQYFGPGTRLLVL.

This clonotype occurred once. J is TRBJ2-5 and V is TRBV29-1; no firm D call. The CDR3 has 12 amino acids. Trimming removed 3 bases at V and 0 bases at J, with 5 bases between. CDR1 SQVTM and CDR2 ANQGSEA come from the germline V gene. DNA for the CDR3: TGCAGCGTTGACAGCTACCAAGAGACCCAGTACTTC. Its protein product is CSVDSYQETQYF.

With respect to this clonotype: Just one base apart from a much larger clone, this may be a read error. The genes are TRBV24-1 and TRBJ1-5; D uncertain. Germline-derived CDR1 and CDR2 are KGHDR and SFDVKD. The CDR3 has 13 residues. CDR3 protein: CAASGGPDQPQHF. Written as DNA, the CDR3 is TGTGCCGCCAGTGGAGGCCCCGATCAGCCCCAGCATTTT.

Remarks on this clonotype: A much larger clone differs from this one at a single base, so this may be a read error. No conserved phenylalanine or tryptophan ends this CDR3, so it is likely a read error. The gene calls are TRBV15 and TRBJ1-1, with 8 bases aligning to TRBD1. Germline CDR1 is LNHNV and CDR2 is YYDKDF (reference sequence). The trim removed 0 bases at V and 0 bases at J, leaving 3 bases unmatched. The length of the CDR3 is 16 residues. This CDR3 reads CATSRDRTGLNTEAFL. CDR3 DNA sequence: TGTGCCACCAGCAGAGATAGGACAGGGCTGAACACTGAAGCTTTCCTT.

This clonotype was detected ten times or more. The V gene is TRBV6-6, the J gene TRBJ2-7; D perhaps matches TRBD2 (5 bases). V was pared by 5 bases and J by 8 bases, with 13 bases between. CDR3 length: 12 residues. The germline gives CDR1 MNHNY, CDR2 SVGAGI (reference sequence). This CDR3 reads CASSHSARQQYF. The CDR3 region has the DNA TGTGCCAGCAGTCATAGCGCGCGACAGCAGTACTTC.

The chain links TRBV2 to TRBJ2-7, with TRBD2 matching 14 bases. Germline values: CDR1 SNHLY, CDR2 FYNNEI. There are 15 residues in the CDR3. J lost 7 bases, V lost 5 bases, and 7 bases had no gene match. The DNA for the CDR3 is TGTGCCAGCAGTACAGGGACTAGCGGGAGTAGGGAGCAGTACTTC. Translation: CASSTGTSGSREQYF.

The chain links TRBV2 to TRBJ1-1, with D unresolved. The CDR3 spans 14 residues. Germline-derived CDR1 and CDR2 are SNHLY and FYNNEI. V lost 4 bases, J lost 1 base, and 10 bases lay in between. CDR3: CASSASSGNTEAFF. The CDR3 DNA sequence: TGTGCCAGCAGTGCTAGTTCAGGGAACACTGAAGCTTTCTTT.

This clonotype was detected only a few times. The rearrangement uses TRBV13 and TRBJ1-1; 7 nucleotides align to TRBD1. The J segment lost 5 bases and the V segment lost 4 bases, leaving 10 bases of the junction unmatched. CDR1 and CDR2 from the germline V gene are PRHDT and FYEKMQ (reference sequence). CDR3 length equals 15 residues. The CDR3 loop reads CASSSRDLTGTEAFF. The CDR3 DNA follows: TGTGCCAGCAGCTCCAGGGACCTGACAGGGACTGAAGCTTTCTTT.

The rearrangement uses TRBV10-3 and TRBJ1-5, with D maybe TRBD1 (5 bases). The germline CDR1 and CDR2 sequences are ENHRY and SYGVKD. This CDR3 is 13 amino acids long. V was pared by 2 bases and J by 7 bases, with 9 bases between. The CDR3 DNA follows: TGTGCCATCAGTGAGGGGCAGGGCCAGCCCCAGCATTTT. It yields the protein CAISEGQGQPQHF.

The chain uses TRBV29-1 and TRBJ1-2; 10 nucleotides align to TRBD1. Germline-derived CDR1 and CDR2 are SQVTM and ANQGSEA. The J segment lost 3 bases and the V segment lost 6 bases, leaving 4 bases of the junction unmatched. CDR3 size: 13 residues. This chain's CDR3 is CSVLGTGDYGYTF. In DNA, the CDR3 is TGCAGCGTCCTCGGGACAGGGGACTATGGCTACACCTTC.

In regard to this clonotype: With a much larger clone just one base away, this may be a read error. V and J are TRBV12-3 or TRBV12-4 and TRBJ1-1; no clear D. V was clipped by 11 bases and J by 4 bases, with 11 bases between them. This CDR3 spans 11 amino acids. The CDR3 sequence is CAATRGTEAFF. CDR3 DNA: TGTGCCGCAACACGGGGCACTGAAGCTTTCTTT.